These 16 T cell receptor beta chains were sequenced from one sample in a study of beta chain features in type 1 diabetes. Study-wide results and caveats: When Type 1 diabetes patients were examined, their TCRB CDR3s proved moderately but significantly shorter in all four CD4+ subsets.

For these TCRs, the target antigens are not known. As every portion of the isolated RNA was reverse transcribed, the sequencing read expressed TCRB transcripts. Profiled with immunoSEQ multiplex PCR; TCRdb holds only in-frame clones, not every one. The sample has some 120,000 clones, 17% seen once. The specimen sequenced was central memory CD4+ T cells from blood. These receptors were taken from a man younger than 30 with type 1 diabetes.

Concerning this clone itself: A far larger clone is off by one base, so a read error is likely. Within the sample, other DNA sequences also encode this same CDR3. This chain links TRBV7-2 with TRBJ2-4; TRBD2 aligns across 7 bases. This CDR3 contains 15 residues. V gave up 1 base and J gave up 4 bases; unmatched junction bases: 4. CDR1 and CDR2 (germline): SGHTA, FQGNSA. The CDR3 spells CASSLEPGGKNIQYF. CDR3 in DNA: TGTGCCAGCAGCTTAGAGCCGGGGGGTAAAAACATTCAGTACTTC.

In this sample, this clone turned up many times. The J gene is TRBJ2-3, the V gene TRBV29-1; the match to TRBD1 covers 8 bases. Germline CDR1 reads SQVTM; CDR2 reads ANQGSEA. Trimming took 1 base from V and 1 from J; bases not matched to a gene: 7. This CDR3 spans 16 amino acids. CDR3: CSVEGTGQGGTDTQYF. The CDR3 DNA sequence: TGCAGCGTTGAAGGAACCGGACAGGGAGGCACAGATACGCAGTATTTT.

This clone turned up a few times. This chain links TRBV7-9 with TRBJ2-5; D not resolved. The CDR3 covers 13 residues. Trimming cost V 3 bases and J 2 bases, with 7 bases left between them. Germline CDR1 and CDR2: SEHNR and FQNEAQ (reference sequence). In DNA form, the CDR3 reads TGTGCCAGCAGCTTTTATTCTCAAGAGACCCAGTACTTC. Translation: CASSFYSQETQYF. Variable domain in full (rest from reference TRBV7-9 and TRBJ2-5): DTGVSQNPRHKITKRGQNVTFRCDPISEHNRLYWYRQTLGQGPEFLTYFQNEAQLEKSRLLSDRFSAERPKGSFSTLEIQRTEQGDSAMYLCASSFYSQETQYFGPGTRLLVL.

The rearrangement uses TRBV6-5 and TRBJ2-4, with D unresolved. Trimming shortened V by 6 bases and J by 8 bases, and 8 bases separated the two germline ends. Per germline, CDR1 MNHEY and CDR2 SVGAGI. This CDR3 has 11 residues. In DNA form, the CDR3 reads TGTGCCAGCAGAGGGTATTACATTCAGTACTTC. It is translated as CASRGYYIQYF.

The chain employs TRBV9 and TRBJ1-5, with a tentative D call TRBD1 (6 bases). Trimming left V 7 bases short and J 3 bases short, with 11 bases between. This CDR3 region has 13 residues. CDR1 SGDLS and CDR2 YYNGEE come from the germline V gene. The CDR3: CASGDRTNQPQHF. CDR3 bases: TGTGCCAGCGGAGACAGGACCAATCAGCCCCAGCATTTT.

This clone has just a few counts. The rearrangement joins TRBV10-3 to TRBJ1-3; TRBD1 might be the D (6 bases). Germline CDR1 reads ENHRY; CDR2 reads SYGVKD. V was cut by 7 bases and J by 3 bases, with 13 bases left in between. This CDR3 has 14 amino acids. DNA for the CDR3: TGTGCCATCACGTCCCAGGGGAATGGAAACACCATATATTTT. This gives the protein CAITSQGNGNTIYF.

This clone was detected many times. The chain has TRBV29-1 and TRBJ2-7, with unresolved D. The CDR3 has 14 amino acids. Germline lookup yields CDR1 SQVTM and CDR2 ANQGSEA. Trimming took off 4 bases at V and 5 bases at J, with 18 bases between the two ends. For the CDR3, the DNA is TGCAGCGTTGCGGCTAGTACTCTGGGGAACGAGCAGTACTTC. It translates to CSVAASTLGNEQYF.

This clone was found a few times. The chain is built from TRBV5-1 and TRBJ2-3, with 8 bases matching TRBD1. The V gene end was trimmed by 0 bases and the J gene end by 6 bases; junction bases not matched to a gene: 12. Germline V CDR1 and CDR2: SGHRS, YFSETQ. This CDR3 region has 17 residues. The CDR3 DNA sequence: TGCGCCAGCAGCTTGGCCCCAGGACAGGGAAGATCGGATACGCAGTATTTT. Amino acids: CASSLAPGQGRSDTQYF.

This clone was counted only a few times. The chain carries TRBV5-1 and TRBJ2-2, with TRBD2 matching 10 bases. V shed 4 bases and J 4 bases; nucleotides not matched to a gene: 7. In germline, CDR1 is SGHRS, CDR2 YFSETQ. CDR3 length: 16 amino acids. Here the CDR3 DNA reads TGCGCCAGCAGCATCCTAGCGGGGGTTTCCACCGGGGAGCTGTTTTTT. Residues: CASSILAGVSTGELFF.

This clone was recorded a few times. Relative to the germline gene, one junction end is altered; a read error may explain this. V is TRBV7-7 and J is TRBJ2-3, with 15 nucleotides matching TRBD2. This CDR3 has 16 residues. In germline, CDR1 is SSHAT, CDR2 FNYEAQ (reference sequence). CDR3: CASSSGLAGGADTQYF. The CDR3 nucleotides read TGTGCTAGCAGCTCGGGACTAGCGGGGGGCGCAGATACGCAGTATTTT. The full variable domain, its missing parts supplied by reference TRBV7-7 and TRBJ2-3, is GAGVSQSPRYKVTKRGQDVTLRCDPISSHATLYWYQQALGQGPEFLTYFNYEAQPDKSGLPSDRFSAERPEGSISTLTIQRTEQRDSAMYRCASSSGLAGGADTQYFGPGTRLTVL.

This clone appeared a few times. The rearrangement links TRBV30 to TRBJ2-3; 14 bases fit TRBD2. The CDR3 sequence is 18 residues long. The V gene's germline CDR1 is GTSNPN and CDR2 SVGIG (reference sequence). Trimming took 2 bases from V and 2 from J; bases not matched to a gene: 9. CDR3 in DNA: TGTGCCTGGAGTATGGGGACTAGCGGGAGATCCTCCACAGATACGCAGTATTTT. This encodes CAWSMGTSGRSSTDTQYF.

V and J are TRBV6-1 and TRBJ2-1; 9 nucleotides agree with TRBD1. The CDR3 has 15 residues. V was clipped by 2 bases and J by 5 bases; unmatched bases: 4. Germline CDR1 MNHNS, CDR2 SASEGT. The CDR3 spells CASSESGQGHNEQFF. The CDR3 DNA sequence: TGTGCCAGCAGTGAATCGGGACAGGGACACAATGAGCAGTTCTTC.

A word on this clone: This sequence is one base from a far larger clone and is likely a read error. The same CDR3 also results from other DNA sequences found in this sample. This chain connects TRBV7-9 to TRBJ2-4, with D tentatively TRBD1 or TRBD2 (6 bases each). CDR1 and CDR2 from the germline V gene are SEHNR and FQNEAQ (reference sequence). V was cut by 4 bases and J by 5 bases, with 9 bases left in between. This CDR3 has 13 amino acids. Written as DNA, the CDR3 is TGTGCCAGCAGCTACCGGGGGCAAAACATTCAGTACTTC. Its translation is CASSYRGQNIQYF. The full variable domain, completed using reference TRBV7-9 and TRBJ2-4, is DTGVSQNPRHKITKRGQNVTFRCDPISEHNRLYWYRQTLGQGPEFLTYFQNEAQLEKSRLLSDRFSAERPKGSFSTLEIQRTEQGDSAMYLCASSYRGQNIQYFGAGTRLSVL.

This chain connects TRBV29-1 to TRBJ2-3; D remains unclear. The length of the CDR3 is 10 residues. The V gene lost 4 bases and the J gene lost 1 base, with 0 bases spanning the gap. Germline CDR1 reads SQVTM; CDR2 reads ANQGSEA. This CDR3 reads CSVGTDTQYF. CDR3 DNA: TGCAGCGTTGGCACAGATACGCAGTATTTT.

This clone has only a few counts. V and J are TRBV11-2 and TRBJ1-2; 7 nucleotides align to TRBD1. V was pared by 1 base and J by 4 bases, with 9 bases of the junction left unmatched. The CDR3 is 16 amino acids. CDR1 and CDR2 from the germline V gene are SGHAT and FQNNGV. CDR3 residues: CASSLVRGGVGYGYTF. For the CDR3, the DNA is TGTGCCAGCAGCTTAGTGAGAGGGGGCGTCGGCTATGGCTACACCTTC. The full variable domain, completed using reference TRBV11-2 and TRBJ1-2, is EAGVAQSPRYKIIEKRQSVAFWCNPISGHATLYWYQQILGQGPKLLIQFQNNGVVDDSQLPKDRFSAERLKGVDSTLKIQPAKLEDSAVYLCASSLVRGGVGYGYTFGSGTRLTVV.

This clone was seen a few times. The chain employs TRBV7-2 and TRBJ2-1, with TRBD2 matching 7 bases. After removal of 5 bases from V and 0 bases from J, the junction contained 7 bases not matched to a gene. CDR3 size: 16 residues. Germline CDR1 is SGHTA and CDR2 is FQGNSA. The CDR3 is CASSTRAGSSYNEQFF. The CDR3 DNA is TGTGCCAGCAGCACTCGAGCGGGAAGCTCCTACAATGAGCAGTTCTTC.